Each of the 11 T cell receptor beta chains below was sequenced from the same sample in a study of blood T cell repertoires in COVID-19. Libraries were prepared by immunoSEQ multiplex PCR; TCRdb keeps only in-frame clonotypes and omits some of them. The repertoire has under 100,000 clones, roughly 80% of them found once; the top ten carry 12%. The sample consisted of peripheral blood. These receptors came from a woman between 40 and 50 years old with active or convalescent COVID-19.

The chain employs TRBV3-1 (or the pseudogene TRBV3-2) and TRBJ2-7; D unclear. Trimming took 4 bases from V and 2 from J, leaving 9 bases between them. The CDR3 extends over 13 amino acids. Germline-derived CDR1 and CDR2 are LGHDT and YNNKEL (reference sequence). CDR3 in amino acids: CASSPTVAYEQYF. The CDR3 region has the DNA TGTGCCAGCAGCCCTACAGTAGCCTACGAGCAGTACTTC.

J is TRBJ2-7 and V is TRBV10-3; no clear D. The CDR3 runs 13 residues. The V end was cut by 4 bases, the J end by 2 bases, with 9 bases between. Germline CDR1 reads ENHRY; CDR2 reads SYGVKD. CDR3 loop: CAISASIPYEQYF. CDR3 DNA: TGTGCCATCAGTGCCAGTATCCCCTACGAGCAGTACTTC.

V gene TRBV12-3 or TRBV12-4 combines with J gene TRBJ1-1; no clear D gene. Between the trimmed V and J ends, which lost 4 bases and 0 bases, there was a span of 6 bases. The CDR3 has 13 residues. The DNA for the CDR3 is TGTGCCAGCAGTTCGGTCATGAACACTGAAGCTTTCTTT. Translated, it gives CASSSVMNTEAFF.

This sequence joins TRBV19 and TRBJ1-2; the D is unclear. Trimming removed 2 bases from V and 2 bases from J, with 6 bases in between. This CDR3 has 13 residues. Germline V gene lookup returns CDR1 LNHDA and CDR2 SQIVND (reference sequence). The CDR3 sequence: CASSILVNYGYTF. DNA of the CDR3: TGTGCCAGTAGTATACTAGTGAACTATGGCTACACCTTC.

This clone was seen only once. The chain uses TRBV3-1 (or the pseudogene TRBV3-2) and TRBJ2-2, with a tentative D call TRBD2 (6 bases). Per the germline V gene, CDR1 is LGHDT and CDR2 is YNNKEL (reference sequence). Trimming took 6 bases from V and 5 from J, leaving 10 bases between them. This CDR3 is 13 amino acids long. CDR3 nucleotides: TGTGCCAGCAGGGCGGGGCTGACCGGGGAGCTGTTTTTT. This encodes CASRAGLTGELFF.

The CDR3 here is CASGPQGAPFEKLFF. The CDR3 bases are TGTGCTAGTGGTCCCCAGGGGGCGCCTTTTGAAAAACTGTTTTTT. This rearrangement joins TRBV12-5 to TRBJ1-4; TRBD1 aligns across 8 bases. Per germline, CDR1 LGHNT and CDR2 FRNRAP. V shed 5 bases, J shed 7 bases, and the junction held 9 bases outside the gene matches. The CDR3 runs 15 residues.

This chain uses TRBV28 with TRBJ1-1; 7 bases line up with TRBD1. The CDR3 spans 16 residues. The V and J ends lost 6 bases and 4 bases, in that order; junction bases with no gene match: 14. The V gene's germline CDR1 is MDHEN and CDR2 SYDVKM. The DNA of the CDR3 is TGTGCCAGCAGCCGCTTCCCCACAGGGGTGGGCACTGAAGCTTTCTTT. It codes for CASSRFPTGVGTEAFF.

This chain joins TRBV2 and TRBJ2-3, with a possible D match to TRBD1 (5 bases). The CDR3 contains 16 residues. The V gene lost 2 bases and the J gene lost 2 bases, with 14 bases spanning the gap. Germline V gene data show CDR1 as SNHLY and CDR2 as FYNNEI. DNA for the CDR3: TGTGCCAGCAGTGAACCCTGGGCAGGGAACACAGATACGCAGTATTTT. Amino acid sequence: CASSEPWAGNTDTQYF.

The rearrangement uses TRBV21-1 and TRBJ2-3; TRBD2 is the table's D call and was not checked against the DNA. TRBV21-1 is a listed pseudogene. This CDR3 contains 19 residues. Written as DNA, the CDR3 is TGTGCCAGCACCCTTAGGGAAAAACAGAGAGCGGGAAGCACAGATACGCAGTATTTT. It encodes CASTLREKQRAGSTDTQYF.

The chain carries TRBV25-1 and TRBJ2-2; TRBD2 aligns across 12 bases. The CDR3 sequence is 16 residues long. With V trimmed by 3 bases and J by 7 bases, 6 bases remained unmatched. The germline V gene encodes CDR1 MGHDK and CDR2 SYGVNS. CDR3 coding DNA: TGTGCCAGCAGTGAGGGGCGGACTAGCGGGGTCGGGGAGCTGTTTTTT. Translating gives CASSEGRTSGVGELFF.

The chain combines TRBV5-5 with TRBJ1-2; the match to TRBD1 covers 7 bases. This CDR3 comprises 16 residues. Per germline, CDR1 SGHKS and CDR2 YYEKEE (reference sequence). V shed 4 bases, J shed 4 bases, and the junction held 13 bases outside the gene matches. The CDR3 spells CASSMEETGVSYGYTF. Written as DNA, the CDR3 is TGTGCCAGCAGCATGGAAGAAACAGGGGTTAGCTATGGCTACACCTTC.